Listed below are T cell receptor beta chains from one sample, sequenced in a study of control samples from healthy donors and cancer patients. The assay was immunoSEQ multiplex PCR, and TCRdb's table has in-frame clones only and misses some. The data contain fewer than 40,000 clones, approximately 94% of them seen just once; the ten biggest clones take up more than 6.5%. The sample was blood. These receptors all come from a man in his fifties or sixties in good health. CDR3s include the opening cysteine and the closing phenylalanine or tryptophan. The D gene is left open where the match is weak. Not every row has a clone size; where given, it reads once, few, many or a size class.

d_call: -; clone_size: -; v_call: TRBV20-1; j_call: TRBJ1-1; cdr3_nt: TGCAGTGCCGTACAGGGACGGGGAGCTTTCTTT; cdr3_aa: CSAVQGRGAFF
d_call: -; clone_size: -; v_call: TRBV14; j_call: TRBJ2-1; cdr3_nt: TGTGCCAGCAGCCACGCCCGGGACTGGTACAATGAGCAGTTCTTC; cdr3_aa: CASSHARDWYNEQFF
d_call: -; clone_size: -; v_call: TRBV7-5; j_call: TRBJ1-5; cdr3_nt: TGTGCCAGAAGCTTTGGAACTCATAGCAATCAGCCCCAGCATTTT; cdr3_aa: CARSFGTHSNQPQHF
d_call: -; clone_size: -; v_call: TRBV30; j_call: TRBJ1-2; cdr3_nt: TGTGCCTGGAGTGTTAAGGTCGGCTACACCTTC; cdr3_aa: CAWSVKVGYTF
d_call: -; clone_size: -; v_call: TRBV7-8; j_call: TRBJ1-4; cdr3_nt: TGTGCCAGCAGCGCAGACGTAGTTTCATCTAATGAAAAACTGTTTTTT; cdr3_aa: CASSADVVSSNEKLFF
d_call: -; clone_size: -; v_call: TRBV18; j_call: TRBJ1-3; cdr3_nt: TGTGCCAGCTCACCAACTTTTTCTCAGATGGGGAACACCATATATTTT; cdr3_aa: CASSPTFSQMGNTIYF
d_call: -; clone_size: -; v_call: TRBV5-6; j_call: TRBJ1-4; cdr3_nt: TGTGCCAGCAGCTCACCTCGGGCCAGCCTTAATGAAAAACTGTTTTTT; cdr3_aa: CASSSPRASLNEKLFF
d_call: TRBD2; clone_size: -; v_call: TRBV2; j_call: TRBJ2-4; cdr3_nt: TGTGCCAGCAGTGAAGGCGGGGCTAGCGGGGAAAACATTCAGTACTTC; cdr3_aa: CASSEGGASGENIQYF
d_call: -; clone_size: -; v_call: TRBV6-1; j_call: TRBJ1-6; cdr3_nt: TGTGCCAGCAGTCCCGCAAGGGGGTCACCCCTCCACTTT; cdr3_aa: CASSPARGSPLHF
d_call: TRBD1; clone_size: -; v_call: TRBV27; j_call: TRBJ1-4; cdr3_nt: TGTGCCAGCAGTCTAGGACAGGCTCGAGGCGTTCGGGAAAAACTGTTTTTT; cdr3_aa: CASSLGQARGVREKLFF
d_call: -; clone_size: -; v_call: TRBV15; j_call: TRBJ2-7; cdr3_nt: TGTGCCACCAGCAGAGATCCCGGCAACTCCTACGAGCAGTACTTC; cdr3_aa: CATSRDPGNSYEQYF
d_call: TRBD1; clone_size: -; v_call: TRBV5-1; j_call: TRBJ2-7; cdr3_nt: TGCGCCAGCAGCTTGGTGCCGGGACAGGTCTCCTACGAGCAGTACTTC; cdr3_aa: CASSLVPGQVSYEQYF
d_call: -; clone_size: -; v_call: TRBV11-3; j_call: TRBJ2-3; cdr3_nt: TGTGCCAGCAGCTTTACACAGGGTTCGGATACGCAGTATTTT; cdr3_aa: CASSFTQGSDTQYF
d_call: -; clone_size: -; v_call: TRBV19; j_call: TRBJ1-3; cdr3_nt: TGTGCCAGTAGTATACCCGGCTCTGGAAACACCATATATTTT; cdr3_aa: CASSIPGSGNTIYF
d_call: TRBD1; clone_size: -; v_call: TRBV3-1/TRBV3-2; j_call: TRBJ1-2; cdr3_nt: TGTGCCAGCAGCCAAGTAGGGACAGGGATGAAGGGCTACACCTTC; cdr3_aa: CASSQVGTGMKGYTF
d_call: TRBD1; clone_size: -; v_call: TRBV4-2; j_call: TRBJ1-1; cdr3_nt: TGTGCCAGCAGCCCGATAATGACCAGGGGGGGTGAAGCTTTCTTT; cdr3_aa: CASSPIMTRGGEAFF
d_call: -; clone_size: -; v_call: TRBV10-3; j_call: TRBJ1-4; cdr3_nt: TGTGCCACAGGGGCGGGGGGGCAGAATGAAAAACTGTTTTTT; cdr3_aa: CATGAGGQNEKLFF
d_call: -; clone_size: -; v_call: TRBV6-2/TRBV6-3; j_call: TRBJ2-1; cdr3_nt: TGTGCCAGCAGTTACTCTCAGGCTTACAATGAGCAGTTCTTC; cdr3_aa: CASSYSQAYNEQFF
d_call: TRBD2; clone_size: once; v_call: TRBV11-2; j_call: TRBJ2-7; cdr3_nt: TGTGCCAGCAGCTTAACCCCGGGTAGCGGGGAAACATACGAGCAGTACTTC; cdr3_aa: CASSLTPGSGETYEQYF